Below, 17 T cell receptor beta chains from the same sample are listed, as sequenced in a study of CD8 T cells in ankylosing spondylitis. Overall study findings and caveats: What appeared characteristic of ankylosing spondylitis blood was a TCR beta motif of several highly homologous variants.

Using its own MiXCR run on the 5' RACE reads, TCRdb lists one record per CDR3 protein. The data hold over 450,000 distinct CDR3 sequences, with roughly 13% observed a single time. No cognate antigen is known for these TCRs. The sample taken for sequencing was blood, either unsorted or a sorted T cell fraction (not recorded which). The receptors shown here come from a male donor with ankylosing spondylitis.

This clonotype was seen many times. This chain uses TRBV24-1 with TRBJ2-5, with unresolved D. Germline V gives CDR1 KGHDR, CDR2 SFDVKD. The CDR3 runs to 15 residues. Between the trimmed V and J ends, which lost 4 bases and 5 bases, there was a span of 16 bases. This CDR3 reads CATSDPRTLLETQYF. DNA of the CDR3: TGTGCCACCAGTGACCCTAGGACCCTACTGGAGACCCAGTACTTC.

This clonotype has just a few counts. The chain has TRBV20-1 and TRBJ2-5; 10 positions agree with TRBD1. CDR1 is DFQATT, CDR2 SNEGSKA, per germline (reference sequence). V lost 5 bases, J lost 5 bases, and 5 bases stayed unmatched. This CDR3 is 13 amino acids long. As DNA, the CDR3 is TGCAGTGCTGGGACAGGGGCTATGGAGACCCAGTACTTC. The encoded protein is CSAGTGAMETQYF.

J is TRBJ2-5 and V is TRBV19; TRBD1 or TRBD2 may be the D gene (5 bases each). In germline, CDR1 is LNHDA, CDR2 SQIVND (reference sequence). This CDR3 region has 16 residues. V was pared by 3 bases and J by 4 bases, with 18 bases between. The CDR3 protein is CASSIRTGRGVETQYF. CDR3 in DNA: TGTGCCAGTAGTATTAGAACAGGACGAGGGGTAGAGACCCAGTACTTC.

This clonotype was detected only a few times. The chain combines TRBV12-3 or TRBV12-4 with TRBJ1-6, with 7 nucleotides matching TRBD1. J gave up 5 bases and V 2 bases, and 3 bases lay outside the gene matches. This CDR3 has 15 residues. The DNA of the CDR3 is TGTGCCAGCAGTTTACGGCAGGGGGATAATTCACCCCTCCACTTT. It codes for CASSLRQGDNSPLHF.

This clonotype was counted only a few times. This sequence joins TRBV24-1 and TRBJ2-3; 13 positions match TRBD2. The V gene end was trimmed by 5 bases and the J gene end by 3 bases; junction bases not matched to a gene: 7. Germline V CDR1 and CDR2: KGHDR, SFDVKD. The CDR3 contains 17 residues. CDR3 protein: CATSGRTSGSVTDTQYF. DNA of the CDR3: TGTGCCACCAGTGGTCGGACTAGCGGGAGCGTGACAGATACGCAGTATTTT.

This clonotype was recorded a few times. The chain joins TRBV28 to TRBJ1-1, with 7 positions matching TRBD1. Germline assignment: CDR1 MDHEN and CDR2 SYDVKM. Losses at the gene ends were 6 bases for V and 9 bases for J; bases not matched to a gene: 10. The CDR3 is 13 amino acids. The CDR3 DNA is TGTGCCAGCAGATTGCAGGGGGGAGTTAAAGCTTTCTTT. Amino acids: CASRLQGGVKAFF.

The chain couples TRBV7-7 to TRBJ2-1; D is possibly TRBD1 (5 bases). Germline V gene data show CDR1 as SSHAT and CDR2 as FNYEAQ (reference sequence). This CDR3 comprises 14 residues. V lost 5 bases and J lost 4, with 12 bases in between. The CDR3 coding sequence is TGTGCCAGCAGCGAAAGGTCAGGGTACAATGAGCAGTTCTTC. This translates into CASSERSGYNEQFF.

A few counts support this clonotype. V usage is TRBV12-3 or TRBV12-4 and J usage is TRBJ2-5, with 16 bases that match TRBD2. The CDR3 extends over 16 amino acids. The J segment lost 7 bases and the V segment lost 5 bases, leaving 7 bases of the junction unmatched. In nucleotides, the CDR3 is TGTGCCAGCAGTGCCGGGACTAGCGGGAGGGCTGCGACCCAGTACTTC. The encoded protein is CASSAGTSGRAATQYF.

V and J are TRBV30 and TRBJ2-1, with 9 bases lining up with TRBD2. Germline assignment: CDR1 GTSNPN and CDR2 SVGIG (reference sequence). V trimming: 0 bases; J trimming: 5 bases; junction bases outside the gene matches: 8. CDR3 length: 16 residues. DNA of the CDR3: TGTGCCTGGAGTGTACAAGTGACTAGCGGCAACAATGAGCAGTTCTTC. Its translation: CAWSVQVTSGNNEQFF. The full variable domain, its missing parts supplied by reference TRBV30 and TRBJ2-1, is SQTIHQWPATLVQPVGSPLSLECTVEGTSNPNLYWYRQAAGRGLQLLFYSVGIGQISSEVPQNLSASRPQDRQFILSSKKLLLSDSGFYLCAWSVQVTSGNNEQFFGPGTRLTVL.

This clonotype was counted a few times. This chain connects TRBV25-1 to TRBJ2-1; D unresolved. CDR3 length: 11 amino acids. The germline V gene has CDR1 MGHDK and CDR2 SYGVNS. Deletions cut 1 base from V and 12 bases from J, with 7 bases between. CDR3 amino acids: CASSESKRQFF. CDR3 in DNA: TGTGCCAGCAGTGAATCAAAAAGGCAGTTCTTC.

The J gene is TRBJ2-6, the V gene TRBV5-1; D not certain. The CDR3 sequence is 16 residues long. Germline CDR1 and CDR2: SGHRS and YFSETQ. V lost 2 bases and J 4 bases, leaving 13 bases between the germline ends. CDR3 DNA sequence: TGCGCCAGCAGCTTAGACATTTTCTCAGGGGCCAACGTCCTGACTTTC. Its protein product is CASSLDIFSGANVLTF. The variable domain in full, completed from reference TRBV5-1 and TRBJ2-6, reads KAGVTQTPRYLIKTRGQQVTLSCSPISGHRSVSWYQQTPGQGLQFLFEYFSETQRNKGNFPGRFSGRQFSNSRSEMNVSTLELGDSALYLCASSLDIFSGANVLTFGAGSRLTVL.

This rearrangement joins TRBV7-8 to TRBJ2-5, with D hard to call. This CDR3 comprises 17 residues. Germline-derived CDR1 and CDR2 are SGHVS and FQNEAQ. The V end was cut by 4 bases, the J end by 2 bases, with 20 bases between. The CDR3 protein is CASSSRAGNYGQETQYF. CDR3 DNA sequence: TGTGCCAGCAGCTCCCGGGCTGGGAACTACGGACAAGAGACCCAGTACTTC.

The gene calls are TRBV20-1 and TRBJ2-1; TRBD2 agrees at 10 bases. Germline CDR1 DFQATT, CDR2 SNEGSKA (reference sequence). The CDR3 totals 13 residues. V dropped 8 bases and J dropped 7; count of bases not matched to a gene: 8. The CDR3 sequence: CSPLGLAANEQFF. CDR3 sequence (DNA): TGCAGTCCGCTCGGACTAGCGGCAAATGAGCAGTTCTTC.

This clonotype was counted a few times. This rearrangement joins TRBV2 to TRBJ1-1; D remains unclear. The V gene's germline CDR1 is SNHLY and CDR2 FYNNEI. Between the trimmed V and J ends, which lost 4 bases and 0 bases, there was a span of 12 bases. The CDR3 consists of 15 residues. CDR3 sequence reads: CASSVDGVLNTEAFF. DNA for the CDR3: TGTGCCAGCAGTGTGGATGGGGTCCTGAACACTGAAGCTTTCTTT.

The rearrangement uses TRBV6-1 and TRBJ2-1; 9 bases agree with TRBD2. The CDR3 loop spans 16 amino acids. With V trimmed by 5 bases and J by 4 bases, 9 bases remained unmatched. In germline, CDR1 is MNHNS, CDR2 SASEGT. The CDR3 loop is CASSTIAGEGYNEQFF. Written as DNA, the CDR3 is TGTGCCAGCAGTACGATAGCGGGAGAGGGGTACAATGAGCAGTTCTTC.

This clonotype has ten or more counts. The chain joins TRBV29-1 to TRBJ2-1, with 14 bases identical to TRBD2. CDR1 is SQVTM, CDR2 ANQGSEA, per germline. The V and J ends lost 3 bases and 1 base, in that order; junction bases with no gene match: 5. This CDR3 spans 17 amino acids. CDR3 sequence: CSVETSGRAESYNEQFF. CDR3 in DNA: TGCAGCGTTGAGACTAGCGGGAGGGCTGAATCCTACAATGAGCAGTTCTTC.

The V gene is TRBV5-1, the J gene TRBJ2-2, with unresolved D. The ends were cut back, 4 bases at V and 3 bases at J, with 19 bases in the middle. This CDR3 comprises 17 residues. Per germline, CDR1 SGHRS and CDR2 YFSETQ. CDR3 nucleotide sequence: TGCGCCAGCAGCCCCCAAAGCCCCCAACGGGACACCGGGGAGCTGTTTTTT. This encodes CASSPQSPQRDTGELFF.